The rows below give T cell receptor beta chains drawn from one sample of a study of CD8 T cells in ankylosing spondylitis. TCRdb ran MiXCR on the 5' RACE reads and lists one entry per CDR3 protein. The table shows under 250,000 distinct CDR3 sequences, with about 10% occurring only once. The sample consisted of blood, either unsorted or a sorted T cell fraction (not recorded which). The receptor source for this set is a male donor with ankylosing spondylitis or in good health (not recorded which). Both conserved end residues are trimmed from each CDR3. Each record gives: J gene, V gene, CDR3 protein.

j_gene: TRBJ2-7; v_gene: TRBV3-1; CDR3aa: ASSQDSGEYEQY
j_gene: TRBJ2-3; v_gene: TRBV20-1; CDR3aa: SAPMGGRPEDTQY
j_gene: TRBJ1-2; v_gene: TRBV20-1; CDR3aa: SARRAFRDGYT
j_gene: TRBJ2-1; v_gene: TRBV30; CDR3aa: AWSPGADWNNEQF
j_gene: TRBJ2-7; v_gene: TRBV25-1; CDR3aa: ASSALRIAGVDEQY
j_gene: TRBJ2-1; v_gene: TRBV11-1; CDR3aa: ASSSTGLVNEQF
j_gene: TRBJ1-2; v_gene: TRBV4-2; CDR3aa: ASSLGSDTTYGYT
j_gene: TRBJ2-7; v_gene: TRBV21-1; CDR3aa: ASSPRDRVPYEQY
j_gene: TRBJ2-3; v_gene: TRBV29-1; CDR3aa: SGREGTDTQY
j_gene: TRBJ2-7; v_gene: TRBV30; CDR3aa: AWDPDRAAPYEQY
j_gene: TRBJ1-5; v_gene: TRBV2; CDR3aa: ASSEGRRRGQPQH
j_gene: TRBJ2-3; v_gene: TRBV2; CDR3aa: ASSRALRDTQY
j_gene: TRBJ2-3; v_gene: TRBV2; CDR3aa: ASNLAGLAGGATDTQY
j_gene: TRBJ2-2; v_gene: TRBV27; CDR3aa: ASRGGQGEVGELF
j_gene: TRBJ2-2; v_gene: TRBV10-3; CDR3aa: AISSGSGELF
j_gene: TRBJ1-1; v_gene: TRBV20-1; CDR3aa: SARREGAGTEAF
j_gene: TRBJ1-4; v_gene: TRBV4-1; CDR3aa: ASSGDRDGEKLF
j_gene: TRBJ1-2; v_gene: TRBV7-9; CDR3aa: AAAVPSGYT
j_gene: TRBJ2-3; v_gene: TRBV7-6; CDR3aa: ASSSRTSGIDTQY
j_gene: TRBJ2-3; v_gene: TRBV20-1; CDR3aa: SATRPGEVSTDTQY
j_gene: TRBJ2-5; v_gene: TRBV7-9; CDR3aa: ASSTGESFETQY
j_gene: TRBJ2-7; v_gene: TRBV5-1; CDR3aa: ASSSIRGTGLLEQY
j_gene: TRBJ2-5; v_gene: TRBV7-2; CDR3aa: ASSLTSGAQETQY
j_gene: TRBJ1-6; v_gene: TRBV2; CDR3aa: ASSPGTATNSPLH
j_gene: TRBJ2-2; v_gene: TRBV2; CDR3aa: ASSLAGRINTGELF
j_gene: TRBJ2-1; v_gene: TRBV21-1; CDR3aa: ASSTLLGQGRPLAGGVQF
j_gene: TRBJ2-7; v_gene: TRBV5-5; CDR3aa: ASSVRVSDSYEQY
j_gene: TRBJ2-1; v_gene: TRBV20-1; CDR3aa: SLAGGYNEQF
j_gene: TRBJ2-7; v_gene: TRBV20-1; CDR3aa: SVYRGLSYEQY
j_gene: TRBJ1-2; v_gene: TRBV30; CDR3aa: AWSENYYGYT
j_gene: TRBJ2-5; v_gene: TRBV7-2; CDR3aa: ASSPGLLYQETQY
j_gene: TRBJ2-7; v_gene: TRBV3-1; CDR3aa: ASRGGGSYEQY
j_gene: TRBJ2-1; v_gene: TRBV5-1; CDR3aa: ASSPLAINEQF
j_gene: TRBJ1-5; v_gene: TRBV29-1; CDR3aa: SATGASNQPQH
j_gene: TRBJ2-7; v_gene: TRBV3-1; CDR3aa: ASSQATNYEQY
j_gene: TRBJ2-7; v_gene: TRBV19; CDR3aa: ASNGGGSSYEQY
j_gene: TRBJ2-2; v_gene: TRBV6-5; CDR3aa: ASSSTLTGRITGELF
j_gene: TRBJ1-4; v_gene: TRBV15; CDR3aa: ATSRDQVGSPQKLF
j_gene: TRBJ2-1; v_gene: TRBV5-1; CDR3aa: ASSLVLAGDDEQF
j_gene: TRBJ2-1; v_gene: TRBV9; CDR3aa: ASSGGLAGGWEQF
j_gene: TRBJ1-2; v_gene: TRBV12-3/TRBV12-4; CDR3aa: ASSLGLNRGRGGYT
j_gene: TRBJ1-2; v_gene: TRBV10-3; CDR3aa: AIMALGGYT
j_gene: TRBJ2-1; v_gene: TRBV10-3; CDR3aa: AITPTSDSYNEQF
j_gene: TRBJ2-2; v_gene: TRBV6-5; CDR3aa: ASSYSNSVGLLTGELF
j_gene: TRBJ1-2; v_gene: TRBV4-1; CDR3aa: ASSLNPDGNYGYT